The 30 T cell receptor beta chains below all came from one sample that was sequenced in a study of CD8 T cells in Susac syndrome. RNA, at about 0.45 to 1 ug, was reverse transcribed with random hexamers. TCRdb passed the immunoSEQ multiplex PCR reads through MiXCR, listing each CDR3 protein once. The repertoire holds around 190,000 distinct CDR3 sequences, with roughly 95% as singletons. Material: CD4+ T cells from PBMCs. Source of these receptors: a human donor in good health.

The V call is TRBV9, the J call TRBJ2-3, with 7 bases matching TRBD2. V shed 0 bases, J shed 5 bases, and the junction held 0 bases outside the gene matches. The CDR3 totals 13 residues. Germline-derived CDR1 and CDR2 are SGDLS and YYNGEE. The DNA of the CDR3 is TGTGCCAGCAGCGTAGTAGCGGGAGATACGCAGTATTTT. Translated: CASSVVAGDTQYF.

This clonotype was seen once. The chain uses TRBV29-1 and TRBJ2-2; 14 nucleotides match TRBD2. Germline V CDR1 and CDR2: SQVTM, ANQGSEA. The CDR3 extends over 14 amino acids. The junction had 4 bases not matched to a gene; V was cut back by 5 bases and J by 8 bases. The CDR3 region is CSVQGLAGVGELFF. CDR3 DNA: TGCAGCGTTCAGGGACTAGCGGGAGTTGGGGAGCTGTTTTTT.

This clonotype was counted between two and nine times. The chain links TRBV3-1 to TRBJ2-7; no firm D call. The CDR3 length is 12 residues. Germline CDR1 is LGHDT and CDR2 is YNNKEL (reference sequence). Between the trimmed V and J ends, which lost 3 bases and 1 base, there was a span of 4 bases. The CDR3: CASSQDSYEQYF. The CDR3 DNA is TGTGCCAGCAGCCAGGATTCCTACGAGCAGTACTTC.

The chain has TRBV6-6 and TRBJ2-2; no definite D call. Germline CDR1 MNHNY, CDR2 SVGAGI (reference sequence). V lost 2 bases, J lost 6 bases, and 7 bases lay in between. The CDR3 contains 13 residues. The CDR3 region is CASSYVLAGELFF. CDR3 nucleotide sequence: TGTGCCAGCAGTTACGTGTTGGCCGGGGAGCTGTTTTTT.

The J gene is TRBJ2-7, the V gene TRBV23-1; 11 nucleotides match TRBD1. TRBV23-1 is filed as an ORF, its function uncertain. Trimming cost V 7 bases and J 3 bases; bases outside gene matches: 5. The CDR3 extends over 14 amino acids. CDR3 sequence: CASTWDRGYYEQYF. In DNA, the CDR3 is TGCGCCAGCACGTGGGACAGGGGGTACTACGAGCAGTACTTC.

The V and J genes are TRBV28 and TRBJ2-1, with no clear D. The germline CDR1 and CDR2 sequences are MDHEN and SYDVKM. The CDR3 spans 15 residues. Between the trimmed V and J ends, which lost 1 base and 3 bases, there was a span of 10 bases. Here the CDR3 DNA reads TGTGCCAGCAGTTTATATTTCAGAATCTACAATGAGCAGTTCTTC. This encodes CASSLYFRIYNEQFF.

The chain carries TRBV2 and TRBJ1-1; tentative D call: TRBD1 (5 bases). The CDR3 contains 11 residues. Germline V gene sequence: CDR1 SNHLY, CDR2 FYNNEI. The V end was cut by 7 bases, the J end by 11 bases, with 14 bases between. The CDR3 sequence: CASNFGGRAFF. In nucleotides, the CDR3 is TGTGCCAGCAACTTCGGGGGTCGGGCTTTCTTT. Combining the CDR3 with reference TRBV2 and TRBJ1-1 gives the whole variable domain EPEVTQTPSHQVTQMGQEVILRCVPISNHLYFYWYRQILGQKVEFLVSFYNNEISEKSEIFDDQFSVERPDGSNFTLKIRSTKLEDSAMYFCASNFGGRAFFGQGTRLTVV.

The rearrangement uses TRBV29-1 and TRBJ1-1, with D possibly matching TRBD1 (5 bases). The CDR3 has 12 amino acids. CDR1 SQVTM and CDR2 ANQGSEA come from the germline V gene. V was shortened by 4 bases and J by 5 bases, with 11 bases between the two germline ends. Here the CDR3 reads CSVGSGNTEAFF. CDR3 DNA sequence: TGCAGCGTTGGTTCAGGGAATACTGAAGCTTTCTTT.

V is TRBV3-1 and J is TRBJ2-3; D might be TRBD2 (6 bases). The CDR3 loop spans 14 amino acids. Germline V gene data show CDR1 as LGHDT and CDR2 as YNNKEL (reference sequence). V lost 4 bases and J 2 bases, leaving 10 bases between the germline ends. The CDR3 nucleotides are TGTGCCAGCAGCCCCCGCGGGAACACAGATACGCAGTATTTT. This sequence encodes CASSPRGNTDTQYF.

The chain joins TRBV20-1 to TRBJ2-2, with TRBD1 matching 7 bases. The length of the CDR3 is 12 residues. V lost 5 bases and J lost 7; bases outside the gene matches: 4. In germline, CDR1 is DFQATT, CDR2 SNEGSKA (reference sequence). The CDR3 nucleotides are TGCAGTGCTTTACAGGGGAACGGGGAGCTGTTTTTT. It specifies CSALQGNGELFF.

V gene TRBV20-1 combines with J gene TRBJ2-7, with 10 bases lining up with TRBD2. The CDR3 extends over 14 amino acids. The V and J ends lost 4 bases and 4 bases, in that order; junction bases with no gene match: 7. Germline values: CDR1 DFQATT, CDR2 SNEGSKA (reference sequence). This chain's CDR3 is CSATRASGSYEQYF. In DNA, the CDR3 is TGCAGTGCTACTCGTGCTAGCGGGAGTTACGAGCAGTACTTC.

The J gene is TRBJ2-7, the V gene TRBV29-1; D perhaps matches TRBD2 (6 bases). Trimming cost V 7 bases and J 2 bases, with 12 bases left between them. The CDR3 runs to 12 residues. Germline values: CDR1 SQVTM, CDR2 ANQGSEA. Written as DNA, the CDR3 is TGCAGCGCGGGTAGCGGACCCTACGAGCAGTACTTC. Protein sequence: CSAGSGPYEQYF.

The J gene is TRBJ1-4, the V gene TRBV5-4, with D possibly being TRBD1 (5 bases). This CDR3 contains 15 residues. V was pared by 4 bases and J by 6 bases, with 16 bases between. Germline loops: CDR1 SGHNT, CDR2 YYREEE (reference sequence). The CDR3 loop reads CASSSTGTADEKLFF. CDR3 DNA: TGTGCCAGCAGCAGCACCGGGACTGCCGATGAAAAACTGTTTTTT.

In this sample, this clonotype turned up once. V is TRBV20-1 and J is TRBJ2-1; 8 nucleotides match TRBD2. This CDR3 has 15 amino acids. Trimming removed 5 bases from V and 4 bases from J; junction bases left unmatched: 10. The germline V gene encodes CDR1 DFQATT and CDR2 SNEGSKA (reference sequence). The CDR3 reads CSAPAGGAEYNEQFF. The CDR3 DNA sequence: TGCAGTGCTCCTGCGGGAGGAGCGGAGTACAATGAGCAGTTCTTC.

The genes are TRBV29-1 and TRBJ2-3; D not certain. The CDR3 is 13 amino acids. V was clipped by 4 bases and J by 1 base, with 9 bases between them. Germline V gives CDR1 SQVTM, CDR2 ANQGSEA. The CDR3: CSVAKGGTDTQYF. DNA for the CDR3: TGCAGCGTTGCTAAGGGTGGCACAGATACGCAGTATTTT.

This chain uses TRBV7-9 with TRBJ1-2; D is undetermined. V was cut by 1 base and J by 10 bases, with 7 bases left in between. CDR1 is SEHNR and CDR2 is FQNEAQ in the germline V gene (reference sequence). This CDR3 has 11 residues. CDR3 nucleotides: TGTGCCAGCAGCTTAGGGGCGGTCTACACCTTC. Residues: CASSLGAVYTF.

The chain couples TRBV27 to TRBJ1-1; maybe TRBD1 (6 bases). V lost 4 bases and J 0 bases, leaving 18 bases between the germline ends. This CDR3 has 17 amino acids. Germline V gene sequence: CDR1 MNHEY, CDR2 SMNVEV (reference sequence). The CDR3 region is CASSSLQGYPLNTEAFF. The CDR3 DNA follows: TGTGCCAGCAGTTCCCTACAGGGCTACCCCCTGAACACTGAAGCTTTCTTT.

This rearrangement joins TRBV30 to TRBJ2-1; D remains unclear. Germline loops: CDR1 GTSNPN, CDR2 SVGIG (reference sequence). The CDR3 has 11 amino acids. V was clipped by 2 bases and J by 8 bases, with 7 bases between them. Here the CDR3 DNA reads TGTGCCTGGAGTAAGGTTGATGAGCAGTTCTTC. Translating it yields CAWSKVDEQFF. The full variable domain, with the rest looked up from reference TRBV30 and TRBJ2-1, is SQTIHQWPATLVQPVGSPLSLECTVEGTSNPNLYWYRQAAGRGLQLLFYSVGIGQISSEVPQNLSASRPQDRQFILSSKKLLLSDSGFYLCAWSKVDEQFFGPGTRLTVL.

V usage is TRBV7-2 and J usage is TRBJ2-7, with 7 bases lining up with TRBD2. The CDR3 has 16 residues. The trim removed 0 bases at V and 1 base at J, leaving 6 bases unmatched. Germline V gives CDR1 SGHTA, CDR2 FQGNSA. The CDR3 sequence is CASSLASSGISYEQYF. In DNA, the CDR3 is TGTGCCAGCAGCTTAGCTTCAAGCGGGATTTCCTACGAGCAGTACTTC.

The chain links TRBV9 to TRBJ2-3, with 9 positions matching TRBD2. The CDR3 contains 16 residues. Germline lookup yields CDR1 SGDLS and CDR2 YYNGEE. V was pared by 5 bases and J by 4 bases, with 11 bases of the junction left unmatched. In DNA form, the CDR3 reads TGTGCCAGCAGACCGTTTAGCGGGAGAGAAGCAGATACGCAGTATTTT. Translating it yields CASRPFSGREADTQYF.

This sequence joins TRBV20-1 and TRBJ1-2; D is undetermined. The V gene lost 2 bases and the J gene lost 2 bases, with 15 bases spanning the gap. Germline CDR1 DFQATT, CDR2 SNEGSKA (reference sequence). The CDR3 contains 15 residues. The CDR3 sequence: CSARPDQWLNYGYTF. DNA for the CDR3: TGCAGTGCTAGACCAGACCAGTGGCTCAACTATGGCTACACCTTC.

This chain connects TRBV1 to TRBJ2-3; the DNA was not used to check the table's D call, TRBD1. TRBV1 is described as a pseudogene. The CDR3 spans 13 residues. CDR3 sequence reads: CTSSQVRGDTQYF. The CDR3 bases are TGCACCAGCAGCCAAGTGAGGGGCGATACGCAGTATTTT.

The chain is built from TRBV12-3 or TRBV12-4 and TRBJ1-1; weak D call: TRBD1 (6 bases). This CDR3 comprises 16 residues. Deletions cut 7 bases from V and 3 bases from J, with 21 bases between. The CDR3 sequence: CASTESTARGDTEAFF. The CDR3, as DNA: TGTGCCAGCACCGAATCGACAGCAAGGGGGGACACTGAAGCTTTCTTT.

The CDR3 here is CASSQDFAGGRYEQYF. Here the CDR3 DNA reads TGTGCCAGCAGCCAAGATTTCGCGGGAGGGAGGTACGAGCAGTACTTC. The chain uses TRBV4-2 and TRBJ2-7, with 9 bases identical to TRBD2. V dropped 0 bases and J dropped 4; count of bases not matched to a gene: 7. Per germline, CDR1 LGHNA and CDR2 YNFKEQ. The CDR3 covers 16 residues.

The chain employs TRBV29-1 and TRBJ1-2, with a tentative D call TRBD1 (5 bases). V lost 7 bases, J lost 3 bases, and 15 bases lay in between. Per the germline V gene, CDR1 is SQVTM and CDR2 is ANQGSEA. The CDR3 sequence is 13 residues long. The CDR3 is CSARDPWDYGYTF. CDR3 in DNA: TGCAGCGCAAGGGACCCCTGGGACTATGGCTACACCTTC.

The sample holds a few counts of this clonotype. J is TRBJ1-5 and V is TRBV7-9, with D possibly being TRBD1 (6 bases). Germline V gives CDR1 SEHNR, CDR2 FQNEAQ (reference sequence). The CDR3 is 14 amino acids. Deletions cut 5 bases from V and 1 base from J, with 9 bases between. The CDR3 is CASSVGGSNQPQHF. CDR3 sequence (DNA): TGTGCCAGCAGCGTAGGGGGGAGCAATCAGCCCCAGCATTTT.

The chain recombines TRBV5-1 with TRBJ2-1, with D perhaps matching TRBD1 (5 bases). V was pared by 0 bases and J by 7 bases, with 11 bases between. CDR1 and CDR2 (germline): SGHRS, YFSETQ. CDR3 length equals 14 residues. The CDR3 sequence: CASSLVAGNNEQFF. The CDR3, as DNA: TGCGCCAGCAGCTTGGTAGCAGGGAATAATGAGCAGTTCTTC. The entire variable domain, with the rest obtained from reference TRBV5-1 and TRBJ2-1, is as follows: KAGVTQTPRYLIKTRGQQVTLSCSPISGHRSVSWYQQTPGQGLQFLFEYFSETQRNKGNFPGRFSGRQFSNSRSEMNVSTLELGDSALYLCASSLVAGNNEQFFGPGTRLTVL.

V usage is TRBV6-2 or TRBV6-3 and J usage is TRBJ2-5, with TRBD1 as a possible D gene (5 bases). The CDR3 loop spans 15 amino acids. The V gene lost 2 bases and the J gene lost 1 base, with 11 bases spanning the gap. Germline lookup yields CDR1 MNHEY and CDR2 SVGEGT. The CDR3 loop reads CASSYDRPLQETQYF. In DNA, the CDR3 is TGTGCCAGCAGTTACGACAGACCACTCCAAGAGACCCAGTACTTC.

This chain uses TRBV29-1 with TRBJ2-3; D possibly corresponds to TRBD2 (7 bases). The CDR3 runs 18 residues. Germline V gene data show CDR1 as SQVTM and CDR2 as ANQGSEA. Trimming cost V 2 bases and J 1 base, with 22 bases left between them. The CDR3 bases are TGCAGCGTTGAATTGGTGTCTGGGAGGGGGTCGGGCACAGATACGCAGTATTTT. Its translation is CSVELVSGRGSGTDTQYF.

The chain uses TRBV2 and TRBJ2-7; tentative D call: TRBD2 (5 bases). This CDR3 spans 13 amino acids. In germline, CDR1 is SNHLY, CDR2 FYNNEI. Trimming shortened V by 7 bases and J by 4 bases, and 14 bases separated the two germline ends. The DNA for the CDR3 is TGTGCCAGCAACAAGGACTGGTCTTACGAGCAGTACTTC. It codes for CASNKDWSYEQYF.